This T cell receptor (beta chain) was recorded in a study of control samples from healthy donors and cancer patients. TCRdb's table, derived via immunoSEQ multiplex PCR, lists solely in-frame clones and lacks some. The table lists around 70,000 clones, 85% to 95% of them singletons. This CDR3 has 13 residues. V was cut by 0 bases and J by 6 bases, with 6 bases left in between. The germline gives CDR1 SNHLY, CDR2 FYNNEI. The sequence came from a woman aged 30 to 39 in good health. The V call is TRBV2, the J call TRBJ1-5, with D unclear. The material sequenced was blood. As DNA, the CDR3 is TGTGCCAGCAGTGAAGCGGTGCGTCAGCCCCAGCATTTT. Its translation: CASSEAVRQPQHF.